This TCR beta chain was observed in a study of cytomegalovirus exposure and HLA in healthy donors. Study conclusions and caveats: The study designated roughly 160 TCR beta chains cytomegalovirus-associated. Later on, a genetic analysis was performed. It linked a missense variant in DCLRE1C with V- and J-gene trimming of TCR beta. Reports showed the classifier diagnosing cytomegalovirus status with high specificity and sensitivity.

The CDR3 runs to 17 residues. Primers: 60 Vbeta forward and 13 Jbeta reverse. TCRdb keeps only in-frame clones here, not all; method: immunoSEQ multiplex PCR. Among about 110,000 clones listed, almost 70% were seen once. The table lists this clone with a count of one. What it binds is unknown. The sample was PBMCs. The chain carries TRBV1 and TRBJ2-1; the table's D call, TRBD2, has no DNA check behind it. TRBV1 counts as a pseudogene. The receptor comes from a man aged 30-40 years in good health and CMV-seropositive. Here the CDR3 DNA reads TGCACCAGCAGCCAGATGCCCCGGACTAGCGACTACAATGAGCAGTTCTTC. As protein: CTSSQMPRTSDYNEQFF.